The 4 T cell receptor beta chains presented below share a single source sample, sequenced in a study of T cell responses to AZD1222 COVID-19 vaccine. Sequencing used immunoSEQ multiplex PCR; TCRdb keeps in-frame clones, though not all of them. In the table there are about 100,000 clones, 85% to 95% of which are singletons. The source material was peripheral blood, sampled on day 0 of AZD1222 vaccination. These receptor sequences come from an adult in good health.

This rearrangement joins TRBV7-9 to TRBJ1-4, with D perhaps TRBD1 (5 bases). The CDR3 extends over 16 amino acids. From germline, CDR1 is SEHNR and CDR2 FQNEAQ (reference sequence). Trimming took off 1 base at V and 3 bases at J, with 12 bases between the two ends. CDR3 in DNA: TGTGCCAGCAGCTTAGGGAACAGAGGGGCTAATGAAAAACTGTTTTTT. Protein product: CASSLGNRGANEKLFF.

The chain joins TRBV30 to TRBJ2-1; 11 nucleotides match TRBD2. The germline V gene encodes CDR1 GTSNPN and CDR2 SVGIG (reference sequence). With V trimmed by 0 bases and J by 6 bases, 13 bases remained unmatched. The CDR3 consists of 18 residues. The DNA for the CDR3 is TGTGCCTGGAGTGTACATTGGACTAGCGGGTCTTATGGCAATGAGCAGTTCTTC. The encoded protein is CAWSVHWTSGSYGNEQFF. Combining the CDR3 with reference TRBV30 and TRBJ2-1 gives the whole variable domain SQTIHQWPATLVQPVGSPLSLECTVEGTSNPNLYWYRQAAGRGLQLLFYSVGIGQISSEVPQNLSASRPQDRQFILSSKKLLLSDSGFYLCAWSVHWTSGSYGNEQFFGPGTRLTVL.

The CDR3 is CASSDYSEETQYF. The CDR3, as DNA: TGTGCCAGCAGCGACTACTCGGAAGAGACCCAGTACTTC. This chain connects TRBV6-5 to TRBJ2-5; possible D gene TRBD2, 5 bases. This CDR3 is built from 13 residues. Germline-derived CDR1 and CDR2 are MNHEY and SVGAGI. The V end was cut by 6 bases, the J end by 3 bases, with 11 bases between.

The CDR3 loop is CATLDRVGSTDTQYF. DNA for the CDR3: TGTGCCACCCTGGACAGGGTTGGGAGCACAGATACGCAGTATTTT. J is TRBJ2-3 and V is TRBV5-4, with TRBD1 identical over 8 bases. CDR1 is SGHNT and CDR2 is YYREEE in the germline V gene (reference sequence). V was pared by 9 bases and J by 0 bases, with 9 bases of the junction left unmatched. CDR3 length: 15 residues.